Listed below are T cell receptor beta chains from one sample, sequenced in a study of T cell responses to AZD1222 COVID-19 vaccine. Repertoires were generated with immunoSEQ multiplex PCR, while TCRdb's copy carries only in-frame clones and drops some. Counted here are around 100,000 clones, less than 90% occurring once; the ten biggest clones make up about 1.8%. Material: peripheral blood, obtained on day 0 of AZD1222 vaccination. Source of these receptors: an adult in good health. Each CDR3 is given with its conserved first and last residue. D genes are given only for firm matches. Size tells how often a clone was seen (once, few, many) or the class of an expanded clone, and some rows leave it out.

j_gene	v_gene	d_gene	abundance	CDR3aa	CDR3nt
TRBJ2-1	TRBV7-3	NA	NA	CASSLKAGGSYNEQFF	TGTGCCAGCAGCTTAAAGGCGGGTGGGTCCTACAATGAGCAGTTCTTC
TRBJ1-2	TRBV6-1	NA	once	CASSEAFRVGYTF	TGTGCCAGCAGTGAAGCCTTCCGTGTGGGCTACACCTTC
TRBJ2-7	TRBV7-6	TRBD1	NA	CASSPGTGGLEGYEQYF	TGTGCCAGCAGTCCCGGGACAGGGGGCTTAGAGGGCTACGAGCAGTACTTC
TRBJ1-1	TRBV12-3/TRBV12-4	NA	NA	CASSFGGTEAFF	TGTGCCAGCAGTTTTGGGGGCACTGAAGCTTTCTTT
TRBJ2-7	TRBV5-1	TRBD1	NA	CASSLKTGTGVYEQYF	TGCGCCAGCAGCTTGAAAACCGGGACAGGGGTCTACGAGCAGTACTTC
TRBJ1-1	TRBV11-1	NA	once	CASSFSGWMNTEAFF	TGTGCCAGCAGCTTTTCTGGCTGGATGAACACTGAAGCTTTCTTT
TRBJ2-1	TRBV7-8	NA	NA	CASSLVTGVIEQFF	TGTGCCAGCAGCTTAGTGACGGGAGTAATTGAGCAGTTCTTC
TRBJ2-1	TRBV5-6	TRBD2	NA	CASSPGGTSGRKRYNEQFF	TGTGCCAGCAGCCCGGGCGGGACTAGCGGGAGAAAGCGCTACAATGAGCAGTTCTTC
TRBJ1-1	TRBV6-1	NA	once	CASSEAHPFGRDTEAFF	TGTGCCAGCAGTGAGGCCCACCCTTTTGGGAGGGACACTGAAGCTTTCTTT
TRBJ2-7	TRBV24-1	TRBD1	NA	CATSDQRDRAWEQYF	TGTGCCACCAGTGATCAGCGGGACAGGGCGTGGGAGCAGTACTTC
TRBJ2-7	TRBV7-2	NA	NA	CASSLFDSHYEQYF	TGTGCCAGCAGCTTATTTGATTCGCACTACGAGCAGTACTTC
TRBJ1-4	TRBV30	TRBD1	NA	CAWSIGDRGFEKLFF	TGTGCCTGGAGTATAGGGGACAGGGGGTTTGAAAAACTGTTTTTT
TRBJ2-1	TRBV6-2/TRBV6-3	NA	NA	CASSSTEYNEQFF	TGTGCCAGCAGTTCGACAGAGTACAATGAGCAGTTCTTC
TRBJ1-1	TRBV9	NA	NA	CASSGGDDTEAFF	TGTGCCAGCAGCGGAGGGGATGACACTGAAGCTTTCTTT
TRBJ1-1	TRBV28	NA	NA	CASRLPTSTEAFF	TGTGCCAGCAGACTACCTACATCCACTGAAGCTTTCTTT
TRBJ1-4	TRBV2	TRBD1	NA	CASSAVQGQGNEKLFF	TGTGCCAGCAGTGCGGTTCAGGGACAGGGTAATGAAAAACTGTTTTTT
TRBJ2-7	TRBV5-1	TRBD1	few	CASNSDRGVNEQYF	TGCGCCAGCAACTCGGACAGGGGAGTCAACGAGCAGTACTTC
TRBJ1-1	TRBV3-1/TRBV3-2	NA	NA	CASSQDLLDVDTEAFF	TGTGCCAGCAGCCAAGATCTTTTGGATGTTGACACTGAAGCTTTCTTT
TRBJ1-2	TRBV23-1	NA	NA	CASSQSAGDTTSRAYGYTF	TGCGCCAGCAGTCAATCCGCGGGGGACACCACCTCGAGGGCCTATGGCTACACCTTC
TRBJ2-7	TRBV6-5	NA	NA	CASSYSGGLSYEQYF	TGTGCCAGCAGTTACTCGGGAGGTCTCTCCTACGAGCAGTACTTC
TRBJ2-5	TRBV14	TRBD1	NA	CASSQWDRGFQETQYF	TGTGCCAGCAGCCAATGGGACAGGGGATTCCAAGAGACCCAGTACTTC
TRBJ1-1	TRBV18	NA	NA	CASSPREVAEAFF	TGTGCCAGCTCACCTCGCGAGGTCGCTGAAGCTTTCTTT
TRBJ1-6	TRBV10-2	NA	NA	CASRDLTTSSYNSPLHF	TGCGCCAGCAGAGATTTGACAACAAGCTCCTATAATTCACCCCTCCACTTT
TRBJ1-5	TRBV6-1	TRBD1	NA	CASSDLGQGKYQPQHF	TGTGCCAGCAGTGACCTGGGACAGGGAAAGTATCAGCCCCAGCATTTT
TRBJ1-4	TRBV2	TRBD1	NA	CASRTGPNEKLFF	TGTGCCAGCAGGACAGGGCCTAATGAAAAACTGTTTTTT
TRBJ2-1	TRBV6-5	TRBD2	NA	CATLTLAGGPGEQFF	TGTGCCACCCTCACCCTAGCGGGAGGGCCGGGCGAGCAGTTCTTC
TRBJ2-7	TRBV6-5	NA	NA	CASRQGLASHEQYF	TGTGCCAGCAGACAGGGTTTAGCATCCCACGAGCAGTACTTC
TRBJ2-1	TRBV29-1	TRBD2	NA	CSASRLAGGDEQFF	TGCAGCGCTTCTAGACTAGCGGGGGGGGATGAGCAGTTCTTC
TRBJ1-2	TRBV29-1	NA	NA	CSVEPDYGYTF	TGCAGCGTTGAACCGGACTATGGCTACACCTTC
TRBJ2-2	TRBV21-1	NA	NA	CAPQNGELFF	TGTGCCCCCCAGAACGGGGAGCTGTTTTTT
TRBJ1-2	TRBV7-8	NA	few	CASSLEKGGYGYTF	TGTGCCAGCAGCCTTGAGAAAGGGGGCTATGGCTACACCTTC
TRBJ2-1	TRBV27	TRBD2	NA	CASSLELAGANEQFF	TGTGCCAGCAGTTTAGAACTAGCGGGAGCCAATGAGCAGTTCTTC
TRBJ1-2	TRBV7-8	NA	NA	CASSLTRDRSYGYTF	TGTGCCAGCAGCTTAACCCGAGACAGGTCCTATGGCTACACCTTC
TRBJ1-2	TRBV14	NA	NA	CASSDALEPPGYTF	TGTGCCAGCAGCGACGCCTTGGAGCCCCCGGGCTACACCTTC